The 28 T cell receptor beta chains below all came from one sample that was sequenced in a study of blood T cells in healthy people across ages. A second PCR, run for roughly 7 to 12 cycles, used a sample-barcoded 5' primer plus a J-beta primer mix. TCRdb called the 5' RACE reads again in MiXCR, with one record for every CDR3 protein. The top ten clones hold roughly 34% of a sample with 660,000 or so distinct CDR3 sequences, under 70% of them seen once. The sequenced sample was blood. The receptor source for this set is a man aged 55 to 70 in good health.

The chain uses TRBV5-1 and TRBJ2-6; D is unresolved. The germline CDR1 and CDR2 sequences are SGHRS and YFSETQ. CDR3 length equals 14 residues. V was shortened by 2 bases and J by 3 bases, with 6 bases between the two germline ends. The DNA of the CDR3 is TGCGCCAGCAGCTTAGAGGTTGGGGCCAACGTCCTGACTTTC. This gives the protein CASSLEVGANVLTF.

The rearrangement uses TRBV20-1 and TRBJ2-1; tentative D call: TRBD2 (7 bases). This CDR3 has 16 amino acids. Between the trimmed V and J ends, which lost 3 bases and 7 bases, there was a span of 22 bases. The germline gives CDR1 DFQATT, CDR2 SNEGSKA (reference sequence). CDR3 nucleotide sequence: TGCAGTGCTAGGACCCCCACGGGCGGGGGCCGGAATGAGCAGTTCTTC. Protein sequence: CSARTPTGGGRNEQFF.

The chain uses TRBV12-3 or TRBV12-4 and TRBJ1-5, with 7 bases fitting TRBD1. The CDR3 runs 13 residues. V shed 6 bases and J 11 bases; nucleotides not matched to a gene: 10. The CDR3, as DNA: TGTGCCAGCAGCCGGGGACAGAACATAGCCCAGCATTTT. Its translation: CASSRGQNIAQHF.

V gene TRBV5-1 combines with J gene TRBJ1-2, with TRBD1 matching 8 bases. This CDR3 comprises 16 residues. Per the germline V gene, CDR1 is SGHRS and CDR2 is YFSETQ. Trimming cost V 4 bases and J 0 bases; bases outside gene matches: 8. Here the CDR3 reads CASSPRTGTSNYGYTF. In nucleotides, the CDR3 is TGCGCCAGCAGCCCCCGGACAGGGACCTCTAACTATGGCTACACCTTC.

The rearrangement links TRBV5-6 to TRBJ2-5; TRBD2 aligns across 9 bases. Germline trimming cut 3 bases from V and 4 bases from J; bases unmatched to any gene: 4. CDR1 is SGHDT, CDR2 YYEEEE, per germline. The CDR3 contains 14 residues. CDR3 sequence (DNA): TGTGCCAGCAGCTCGACTAGCGGATTAGAGACCCAGTACTTC. Protein: CASSSTSGLETQYF.

This clonotype was found a few times. The J gene is TRBJ2-7, the V gene TRBV12-3 or TRBV12-4; 8 bases map to TRBD1. The J segment lost 6 bases and the V segment lost 6 bases, leaving 4 bases of the junction unmatched. The CDR3 is 12 amino acids. This CDR3 reads CASRSTGAEQYF. The CDR3 DNA reads as TGTGCCAGCAGGTCGACAGGGGCCGAGCAGTACTTC.

The chain joins TRBV4-2 to TRBJ2-1; perhaps D is TRBD1 or TRBD2 (5 bases each). Germline assignment: CDR1 LGHNA and CDR2 YNFKEQ. The CDR3 is 15 residues long. Trimming took 5 bases from V and 8 from J, leaving 19 bases between them. DNA for the CDR3: TGTGCCAGCAGCTCAGGAAGGTCCAGGGACGATGAGCAGTTCTTC. Residues: CASSSGRSRDDEQFF.

J is TRBJ1-5 and V is TRBV2; tentatively, D is TRBD1 (6 bases). This CDR3 contains 13 residues. V was cut by 4 bases and J by 6 bases, with 10 bases left in between. Germline V gene data show CDR1 as SNHLY and CDR2 as FYNNEI. CDR3 nucleotide sequence: TGTGCCAGCAGTGCTGCGACAGGTCAGCCCCAGCATTTT. It is translated as CASSAATGQPQHF.

J is TRBJ2-5 and V is TRBV3-1; 8 positions match TRBD1. This CDR3 has 13 amino acids. The ends lost 2 bases at V and 8 bases at J; junction bases unmatched: 4. From germline, CDR1 is LGHDT and CDR2 YNNKEL (reference sequence). The CDR3 spells CASSQPDRGTQYF. Here the CDR3 DNA reads TGTGCCAGCAGCCAACCCGACAGGGGAACCCAGTACTTC.

Here the CDR3 DNA reads TGTGCCAGCAGCTCTACAGGGATCAGCCAAGAGACCCAGTACTTC. It yields the protein CASSSTGISQETQYF. V and J are TRBV7-2 and TRBJ2-5, with a weak D call TRBD1 (6 bases). Germline lookup yields CDR1 SGHTA and CDR2 FQGNSA. This CDR3 is built from 15 residues. With 4 bases removed from V and 1 base from J, the gap between germline ends came to 13 bases.

This chain links TRBV2 with TRBJ1-5, with D uncertain. The CDR3 length is 14 residues. The germline gives CDR1 SNHLY, CDR2 FYNNEI. Trimming shortened V by 3 bases and J by 4 bases, and 10 bases separated the two germline ends. The CDR3 DNA follows: TGTGCCAGCAGTGAGTTGACAACAAATCAGCCCCAGCATTTT. Its translation is CASSELTTNQPQHF.

The rearrangement uses TRBV12-3 or TRBV12-4 and TRBJ1-2; a possible D gene is TRBD1 (5 bases). CDR3 size: 14 residues. Trimming stripped 6 bases from V and 3 bases from J, with 14 bases between. As DNA, the CDR3 is TGTGCCAGCAGCTTAACCAGGGTCGACTATGGCTACACCTTC. This translates into CASSLTRVDYGYTF.

In DNA, the CDR3 is TGTGCCAGCAGTTTAGAACCGGGGGACCACGAGCAGTACTTC. Protein product: CASSLEPGDHEQYF. The chain has TRBV28 and TRBJ2-7, with D tentatively TRBD2 (6 bases). CDR3 length: 14 amino acids. CDR1 MDHEN and CDR2 SYDVKM come from the germline V gene. Trimming left V 2 bases short and J 5 bases short, with 13 bases between.

The chain carries TRBV7-9 and TRBJ1-1; tentatively, D is TRBD1 (5 bases). The CDR3 has 14 residues. V was trimmed by 5 bases and J by 4 bases, leaving 14 bases between them. CDR1 is SEHNR, CDR2 FQNEAQ, per germline (reference sequence). Here the CDR3 reads CASSTSGDGTEAFF. The CDR3 coding sequence is TGTGCCAGCAGCACCTCGGGGGATGGCACTGAAGCTTTCTTT.

J is TRBJ2-7 and V is TRBV10-3; 8 bases are a match to TRBD2. The ends lost 10 bases at V and 2 bases at J; junction bases unmatched: 7. This CDR3 region has 13 residues. Germline lookup yields CDR1 ENHRY and CDR2 SYGVKD. In DNA form, the CDR3 reads TGTGCCACCCACACTAGCGGTGCCTACGAGCAGTACTTC. The encoded protein is CATHTSGAYEQYF.

At least ten counts were recorded for this clonotype. The chain recombines TRBV7-9 with TRBJ2-5; D perhaps matches TRBD2 (5 bases). The CDR3 length is 16 residues. CDR1 is SEHNR, CDR2 FQNEAQ, per germline (reference sequence). Trimming shortened V by 5 bases and J by 5 bases, and 21 bases separated the two germline ends. The CDR3 nucleotides read TGTGCCAGCAGCCCTCGAGCGGACCTAACGGCGGAGACCCAGTACTTC. It yields the protein CASSPRADLTAETQYF.

This clonotype was counted many times. The junction does not match germline at one end; this may be a read error. This chain joins TRBV3-1 and TRBJ2-5; D assignment may be TRBD1 or TRBD2 (5 bases each). The CDR3 consists of 13 residues. Germline CDR1 and CDR2: LGHDT and YNNKEL (reference sequence). The CDR3 loop reads CASSQGPQETQYF. CDR3 nucleotide sequence: TGCGCCAGCAGCCAGGGACCTCAAGAGACCCAGTACTTC.

This clonotype came up once. CDR3 in amino acids: CASSLNSGNGYTF. CDR3 bases: TGTGCCAGCAGCTTAAATTCAGGGAACGGCTACACCTTC. The chain joins TRBV7-9 to TRBJ1-2; tentatively, D is TRBD1 (5 bases). The CDR3 runs to 13 residues. The germline V gene has CDR1 SEHNR and CDR2 FQNEAQ (reference sequence). V lost 2 bases and J lost 8, with 12 bases in between.

The chain has TRBV12-3 or TRBV12-4 and TRBJ2-3; possibly TRBD2 for D (5 bases). Between the trimmed V and J ends, which lost 3 bases and 2 bases, there was a span of 18 bases. This CDR3 is built from 17 residues. The CDR3 region has the DNA TGTGCCAGCAGTTTTTGGGGAGCGAAGGTCGCCACAGATACGCAGTATTTT. It encodes CASSFWGAKVATDTQYF.

This clonotype was counted only a few times. The chain couples TRBV6-5 to TRBJ1-2, with D hard to call. The CDR3 length is 14 residues. The ends were cut back, 2 bases at V and 8 bases at J, with 15 bases in the middle. Germline assignment: CDR1 MNHEY and CDR2 SVGAGI. CDR3 DNA: TGTGCCAGCAGTTACAGACATAGAAACGGGGGCTACACCTTC. This translates into CASSYRHRNGGYTF.

V and J are TRBV29-1 and TRBJ2-1; 11 bases align to TRBD2. The CDR3 sequence is 12 residues long. Trimming removed 4 bases from V and 13 bases from J; junction bases left unmatched: 6. Looked up from germline, CDR1 is SQVTM and CDR2 is ANQGSEA. CDR3 amino acids: CSVGLAGSGQFF. The CDR3 DNA sequence: TGCAGCGTTGGACTAGCGGGAAGCGGTCAGTTCTTC.

The DNA of the CDR3 is TGTGCCAGCAGCGGGGTGGGGACCAGTAGGGATACGCAGTATTTT. It translates to CASSGVGTSRDTQYF. The chain couples TRBV9 to TRBJ2-3, with D possibly called TRBD1 or TRBD2 (5 bases each). The CDR3 has 15 amino acids. The V gene's germline CDR1 is SGDLS and CDR2 YYNGEE. Trimming stripped 3 bases from V and 6 bases from J, with 17 bases between.

This chain links TRBV27 with TRBJ2-5; TRBD1 aligns across 7 bases. The CDR3 is made up of 15 amino acids. V was pared by 8 bases and J by 0 bases, with 9 bases of the junction left unmatched. Looked up from germline, CDR1 is MNHEY and CDR2 is SMNVEV (reference sequence). The CDR3 DNA reads as TGTGCCAGCGGACCGACAGGGCCGTACCAAGAGACCCAGTACTTC. Its protein is CASGPTGPYQETQYF.

The chain couples TRBV7-2 to TRBJ2-5; maybe TRBD2 (5 bases). CDR1 SGHTA and CDR2 FQGNSA come from the germline V gene. Trimming took off 4 bases at V and 10 bases at J, with 13 bases between the two ends. The CDR3 length is 12 residues. As DNA, the CDR3 is TGTGCCAGCAGCTCCCCGCGGGCGGGCCAGTACTTC. This translates into CASSSPRAGQYF.

The V gene is TRBV5-1, the J gene TRBJ2-3; 9 bases align to TRBD2. V lost 5 bases, J lost 2 bases, and 9 bases stayed unmatched. The germline V gene has CDR1 SGHRS and CDR2 YFSETQ. This CDR3 is built from 16 residues. As DNA, the CDR3 is TGCGCCAGCAGTAGAAGCGGGGGGACGGACACAGATACGCAGTATTTT. It yields the protein CASSRSGGTDTDTQYF. Supplemented by reference TRBV5-1 and TRBJ2-3, the full variable domain reads KAGVTQTPRYLIKTRGQQVTLSCSPISGHRSVSWYQQTPGQGLQFLFEYFSETQRNKGNFPGRFSGRQFSNSRSEMNVSTLELGDSALYLCASSRSGGTDTDTQYFGPGTRLTVL.

As regards this clonotype: A much larger clone is a single base away; this may be a read error. The chain combines TRBV18 with TRBJ2-3; 7 bases agree with TRBD2. The CDR3 contains 16 residues. Germline V gene data show CDR1 as KGHSH and CDR2 as LQKENI. The V segment lost 3 bases and the J segment 2 bases; nucleotides outside the gene matches: 8. The CDR3 sequence: CASSPAAGNHTDTQYF. The CDR3 DNA is TGTGCCAGCTCACCTGCAGCGGGGAACCACACAGATACGCAGTATTTT.

The CDR3 DNA follows: TGTGCCAGCAGTCCCTTGAGGGGGGGCCCCGGTGAGCAGTTCTTC. Encoded protein: CASSPLRGGPGEQFF. This chain connects TRBV12-3 or TRBV12-4 to TRBJ2-1; D is perhaps TRBD2 (7 bases). CDR3 length equals 15 residues. The ends were cut back, 5 bases at V and 9 bases at J, with 20 bases in the middle.

The rearrangement joins TRBV3-1 to TRBJ2-5; tentatively, D is TRBD1 or TRBD2 (6 bases each). Trimming stripped 0 bases from V and 7 bases from J, with 12 bases between. Germline V CDR1 and CDR2: LGHDT, YNNKEL (reference sequence). The CDR3 sequence is 14 residues long. As DNA, the CDR3 is TGTGCCAGCAGCCAAGATGCGAGGGGGGCGACCCAGTACTTC. The encoded protein is CASSQDARGATQYF.